The 19 T cell receptor beta chains in this list originate from one sample, sequenced in a study of blood T cell repertoires in COVID-19. Using immunoSEQ multiplex PCR, the repertoire was profiled, and TCRdb retains in-frame clones only, with some absent. The sample lists about 140,000 clones, about 76% occurring once. Material: peripheral blood. These receptor sequences come from a human donor in a cohort sampled during active COVID-19.

This clone has at least ten counts. Other DNA sequences in the same sample also yield this CDR3. The rearrangement links TRBV19 to TRBJ2-7; unclear D gene. CDR1 and CDR2 (germline): LNHDA, SQIVND (reference sequence). The CDR3 extends over 14 amino acids. V shed 3 bases and J shed 1 base, with 10 bases lying between them. CDR3 sequence: CASSITPGSYEQYF. Written as DNA, the CDR3 is TGTGCCAGTAGTATTACTCCAGGATCCTACGAGCAGTACTTC.

The J gene is TRBJ1-1, the V gene TRBV5-1; TRBD1 aligns across 9 bases. Germline V gives CDR1 SGHRS, CDR2 YFSETQ. J gave up 0 bases and V 5 bases, and 8 bases lay outside the gene matches. The CDR3 is 16 amino acids. The CDR3 here is CASREGTGNMNTEAFF. CDR3 DNA sequence: TGCGCCAGCAGGGAAGGGACAGGGAACATGAACACTGAAGCTTTCTTT.

V is TRBV9 and J is TRBJ1-2, with D perhaps matching TRBD1 (6 bases). V was cut by 7 bases and J by 7 bases, with 11 bases left in between. Germline V lookup: CDR1 SGDLS, CDR2 YYNGEE. The CDR3 has 11 amino acids. CDR3 sequence: CASGGYSGYTF. CDR3 in DNA: TGTGCCAGCGGGGGCTATTCTGGCTACACCTTC.

The chain recombines TRBV12-5 with TRBJ2-1, with 7 nucleotides matching TRBD2. CDR3 size: 14 residues. Trimming removed 5 bases from V and 7 bases from J; junction bases left unmatched: 8. In germline, CDR1 is LGHNT, CDR2 FRNRAP. DNA of the CDR3: TGTGCTAGTGGTACCGGGGACTATCAAAATGAGCAGTTCTTC. This gives the protein CASGTGDYQNEQFF. Combining the CDR3 with reference TRBV12-5 and TRBJ2-1 gives the whole variable domain DARVTQTPRHKVTEMGQEVTMRCQPILGHNTVFWYRQTMMQGLELLAYFRNRAPLDDSGMPKDRFSAEMPDATLATLKIQPSEPRDSAVYFCASGTGDYQNEQFFGPGTRLTVL.

This chain joins TRBV27 and TRBJ1-5; D is uncertain. The ends were cut back, 0 bases at V and 0 bases at J, with 9 bases in the middle. CDR1 is MNHEY, CDR2 SMNVEV, per germline (reference sequence). CDR3 length: 16 residues. The CDR3 DNA reads as TGTGCCAGCAGTTTATCGGGCAGCTATAGCAATCAGCCCCAGCATTTT. Protein: CASSLSGSYSNQPQHF.

This clone was counted only a few times. V is TRBV7-9 and J is TRBJ2-7; TRBD1 matches 10 bases. Germline V gene sequence: CDR1 SEHNR, CDR2 FQNEAQ (reference sequence). Trimming at V came to 3 bases and at J to 5 bases, leaving 7 bases not matched to a gene. The CDR3 covers 15 residues. This CDR3 is CASSFQKTGGHEQYF. The CDR3 DNA sequence: TGTGCCAGCAGCTTCCAAAAGACAGGGGGCCACGAGCAGTACTTC.

The chain carries TRBV28 and TRBJ2-7, with D tentatively TRBD2 (5 bases). V lost 10 bases to trimming and J lost 5 bases, with 18 bases between them. Germline V CDR1 and CDR2: MDHEN, SYDVKM. This CDR3 comprises 13 residues. In nucleotides, the CDR3 is TGTGCCACCACGAGGGAAATGAAAAACGAGCAGTACTTC. Translation gives CATTREMKNEQYF.

The chain employs TRBV6-2 or TRBV6-3 and TRBJ2-7, with TRBD2 identical over 13 bases. The CDR3 totals 18 residues. V shed 6 bases, J shed 0 bases, and the junction held 11 bases outside the gene matches. From germline, CDR1 is MNHEY and CDR2 SVGEGT. CDR3 sequence: CASSSLAGGPESSYEQYF. CDR3 sequence (DNA): TGTGCCAGCAGCTCACTAGCGGGAGGGCCAGAGAGCTCCTACGAGCAGTACTTC.

This chain links TRBV9 with TRBJ2-7; D is perhaps TRBD2 (6 bases). This CDR3 spans 15 amino acids. Trimming pared 8 bases from V and 0 bases from J, leaving 18 bases between. Germline loops: CDR1 SGDLS, CDR2 YYNGEE. The CDR3 is CASSPGGLSSYEQYF. The CDR3 DNA reads as TGTGCCAGTTCGCCCGGGGGACTTAGCTCCTACGAGCAGTACTTC. Filled out from reference TRBV9 and TRBJ2-7, the complete variable domain reads DSGVTQTPKHLITATGQRVTLRCSPRSGDLSVYWYQQSLDQGLQFLIQYYNGEERAKGNILERFSAQQFPDLHSELNLSSLELGDSALYFCASSPGGLSSYEQYFGPGTRLTVT.

This clone was seen at least ten times. This chain links TRBV19 with TRBJ2-7; 8 nucleotides line up with TRBD2. V gave up 6 bases and J gave up 2 bases; unmatched junction bases: 9. CDR3 length: 15 residues. The germline V gene encodes CDR1 LNHDA and CDR2 SQIVND (reference sequence). CDR3 sequence reads: CASRSISGGAYEQYF. As DNA, the CDR3 is TGTGCCAGTAGGTCGATCTCGGGAGGGGCCTACGAGCAGTACTTC.

The chain combines TRBV27 with TRBJ2-7; 10 nucleotides align to TRBD1. This CDR3 has 15 amino acids. The germline gives CDR1 MNHEY, CDR2 SMNVEV (reference sequence). The V segment lost 5 bases and the J segment 7 bases; nucleotides outside the gene matches: 11. CDR3 sequence (DNA): TGTGCCAGCAGTCCGCTTGGGACAGGGGTGTATGAGCAGTACTTC. Protein: CASSPLGTGVYEQYF.

The genes are TRBV3-1 (or the pseudogene TRBV3-2) and TRBJ1-2; 8 bases line up with TRBD1. J lost 2 bases, V lost 3 bases, and 5 bases had no gene match. Germline lookup yields CDR1 LGHDT and CDR2 YNNKEL (reference sequence). The CDR3 loop spans 15 amino acids. DNA for the CDR3: TGTGCCAGCAGCCATCTGGGACAGGAGAACTATGGCTACACCTTC. It is translated as CASSHLGQENYGYTF.

The chain employs TRBV5-5 and TRBJ2-7, with 10 nucleotides matching TRBD2. The CDR3 loop spans 18 amino acids. The germline V gene encodes CDR1 SGHKS and CDR2 YYEKEE (reference sequence). J was trimmed by 6 bases and V by 1 base; bases with no gene match: 16. The CDR3 region has the DNA TGTGCCAGCAGCTTGTGGGGCCTTGGTAGCGGGAGGACTTCCGAGCAGTACTTC. This gives the protein CASSLWGLGSGRTSEQYF.

This chain's CDR3 is CASSFRSALAGVDYEQYF. The CDR3 coding sequence is TGTGCCAGCAGTTTTCGCTCGGCTCTAGCGGGAGTCGACTACGAGCAGTACTTC. This chain links TRBV27 with TRBJ2-7; 10 bases fit TRBD2. The CDR3 length is 18 residues. Germline trimming cut 3 bases from V and 3 bases from J; bases unmatched to any gene: 14. Germline V gene sequence: CDR1 MNHEY, CDR2 SMNVEV (reference sequence).

The chain combines TRBV5-6 with TRBJ2-7; D possibly corresponds to TRBD1 (5 bases). CDR1 is SGHDT and CDR2 is YYEEEE in the germline V gene. V was pared by 6 bases and J by 4 bases, with 17 bases between. CDR3 length: 14 amino acids. CDR3 bases: TGTGCCAGCACCCTGGATGGCAGGGTGTACGAGCAGTACTTC. It is translated as CASTLDGRVYEQYF.

The chain combines TRBV3-1 (or the pseudogene TRBV3-2) with TRBJ2-7; 14 bases fit TRBD2. Trimming at V came to 4 bases and at J to 2 bases, leaving 4 bases not matched to a gene. Germline values: CDR1 LGHDT, CDR2 YNNKEL (reference sequence). The CDR3 is made up of 16 amino acids. CDR3 region: CASSPGTSGSAYEQYF. Written as DNA, the CDR3 is TGTGCCAGCAGCCCGGGGACTAGCGGGAGCGCCTACGAGCAGTACTTC.

V gene TRBV5-8 combines with J gene TRBJ2-7; 12 bases fit TRBD1. The length of the CDR3 is 18 residues. The J segment lost 4 bases and the V segment lost 4 bases, leaving 15 bases of the junction unmatched. Per the germline V gene, CDR1 is SGHTS and CDR2 is YDEGEE. The CDR3 DNA sequence: TGTGCCAGCAGCGGCGGGACAGGGGGCGGCCCGAATTTTTACGAGCAGTACTTC. It specifies CASSGGTGGGPNFYEQYF.

The genes are TRBV6-5 and TRBJ2-3; a weak D match, TRBD2 (7 bases). The CDR3 consists of 16 residues. The V end lost 0 bases, the J end lost 0 bases, and 10 bases lay between the germline ends. CDR1 and CDR2 (germline): MNHEY, SVGAGI. CDR3: CASSYSSGGSTDTQYF. In nucleotides, the CDR3 is TGTGCCAGCAGTTACTCGTCGGGGGGCAGCACAGATACGCAGTATTTT.

V and J are TRBV7-2 and TRBJ1-5; 9 nucleotides line up with TRBD1. In germline, CDR1 is SGHTA, CDR2 FQGNSA. V trimming: 1 base; J trimming: 7 bases; junction bases outside the gene matches: 5. The CDR3 totals 15 residues. CDR3 loop: CASSLVGQGGQPQHF. In nucleotides, the CDR3 is TGTGCCAGCAGCTTAGTGGGACAGGGTGGGCAGCCCCAGCATTTT.